This T cell receptor beta chain was found in a study of cytomegalovirus exposure and HLA in healthy donors. In the PCR, 60 Vbeta and 13 Jbeta primers were used. The data were produced by immunoSEQ multiplex PCR, yet TCRdb's version contains in-frame clones alone and is incomplete. The sample has around 120,000 clones, 75% to 90% seen once; the top ten hold 4%. The CDR3 totals 15 residues. The V gene's germline CDR1 is MDHEN and CDR2 SYDVKM. The trim removed 5 bases at V and 2 bases at J, leaving 9 bases unmatched. The source of this sequence is a woman in her forties in good health and CMV-seronegative. Sequences were obtained from PBMCs. This sequence joins TRBV28 and TRBJ2-7, with 7 nucleotides matching TRBD1. The CDR3 region has the DNA TGTGCCAGCAGTGTAAGACAGGGCCCCCCCTACGAGCAGTACTTC. This codes for CASSVRQGPPYEQYF.